This T cell receptor (beta chain) emerged from a study of cytomegalovirus exposure and HLA in healthy donors listed by TCRdb under 2017. General notes on the study: An earlier analysis of roughly 630 of the donors reported 250 to 300 Gb of sequence data and 117 million unique TCR beta sequences from 150 million to 200 million T cells. An early release covering about 600 HLA-typed donors comprised 250 to 350 gigabases of sequencing data and 85 million or so unique TCR sequences. Among the roughly 390 genotyped donors, about 85% belonged to the genetic ancestry cluster associated with self-reported Caucasian donors. The aim of the study was to test whether cataloging public T cell receptors could identify signatures of past pathogen exposure. The study used immunosequencing to profile the T cell repertoires of 666 subjects and linked those repertoires to cytomegalovirus serostatus. In addition to the first cohort of roughly 700 subjects, a separate validation cohort of around 110 different subjects was used. High-throughput TCR immunosequencing, statistical association of individual TCRs with disease status, and machine learning were combined to predict cytomegalovirus infection status. To study patterns of TCR occurrence, a later analysis re-analyzed previously published TCR beta repertoires from 666 donors and added high-resolution HLA genotyping. Rather than drawing on any new phenotypic data, the later analysis identified candidate immune exposures from TCR beta sequences and the way those sequences occurred across donors. An earlier analysis of 500 to 750 of the donors applied high-throughput TCR beta sequencing to assess whether each TCR beta V gene segment acted as functional or pseudogenic. Donor age, sex, ethnicity and CMV serostatus were compiled together with the repertoire data. In a later genetic analysis, genome-wide SNP genotypes for about 65% of the 666 donors were used, and that subset was treated as a discovery cohort. All discovery cohort repertoires had been generated using a single sequencing platform. Class I and class II HLA loci were covered by the typing at four-digit resolution. Typing coverage differed by locus: A, B, C, DRB1 and DQB1 were typed in about 620-640 donors, DQA1 in approximately 520, DPA1 in approximately 610, and DPB1 in 472. A handful of DR-DQ haplotypes were handled as single units for association and clustering because linkage in the cohort was strong. On average, 235,054 unique TCR beta nucleotide sequences were sequenced per donor among about 400 genotyped donors of the cohort, with about 19% of those sequences being non-productive. Broad study findings and their caveats: Only TCR beta chains were sequenced in this cohort, and the absence of alpha or paired-chain data limited detectable features. Linkage disequilibrium might explain the correlated functional status among segregating V segments, but an unknown experimental factor could not be ruled out. Because counts were too low, about 15 rarely observed V segments, including chromosome 9 orphons, were left out of the earlier analysis of a few hundred of the donors. A cluster of highly shared sequence variants was judged likely to be a technical artifact of the sequencing pipeline. Most TCR sequences were seen in very few donors, while some public TCRs were found in many individuals. Specific HLA alleles were associated with some 15,000 TCR beta sequences at a false discovery rate of 0.05 in a later analysis. Because HLA typing was unavailable for some donors at each locus, only the typed subset was used in association tests. Immune exposure information for the cohort was limited to CMV serostatus. Because the 87-base-pair reads could not distinguish some IMGT-functional V segments, including TRBV6-2 and TRBV6-3, those segments were excluded. A further reported finding was that TCR beta sequences accurately predicted the HLA-A and HLA-B alleles for most subjects in the first cohort. A later analysis reported that several top co-occurrence clusters appeared linked to parvovirus B19, influenza, CMV and Epstein-Barr virus. A few of the identified cytomegalovirus-associated TCR beta chains were confirmed in vitro to be specific for cytomegalovirus antigens. It was suggested by the authors that the approach could potentially be generalized to other disease states and immunological phenotypes. A later genetic analysis associated a missense DCLRE1C variant with V-gene and J-gene trimming of TCR beta chains, and an independent cohort replicated the association. According to a later analysis, most CMV-associated TCR beta chains appeared to be HLA-restricted, and the HLA associations seemed to be driven largely by CMV exposure. Compared with equally common non-associated chains, HLA-associated TCR beta chains in a later analysis were more clonally expanded and had lower generation probabilities. Assigning TCR associations to individual alleles was difficult when HLA alleles, especially DR and DQ, strongly co-occurred. A later analysis found that TCR association rates varied across HLA loci, with DRB1 alleles showing the most associated TCRs and HLA-C alleles the fewest. The study listed 150 to 200 TCR beta chains as associated with cytomegalovirus. In both the original and validation cohorts, the classifier was reported to diagnose cytomegalovirus status with high specificity and sensitivity. Sequencing depth was assumed to be roughly uniform across donors in the presence/absence analyses, though that assumption may not hold. An earlier analysis of around 500 of the donors showed that most TCR beta V segments appeared in productive rearrangements either about 90% or about 30% of the time, which broadly matched IMGT annotations. A later genetic analysis reported fewer N-insertions in productive TCRs among donors in an Asian-associated ancestry cluster than the approximately 670-donor mean.

The protocol used for the library was the immunoSEQ multiplex PCR assay. For the multiplex PCR, a mixture combining 60 forward primers for TCR Vbeta segments and 13 reverse primers for TCR Jbeta segments was used. The CDR3 region of rearranged TCR beta genes was amplified from genomic DNA by a multiplex PCR assay. The Illumina HiSeq System was used to sequence the amplified TCR beta libraries as 87-base-pair reads. The paper's data handling went like this. Across the 666 repertoires, a later analysis counted some 81 million unique TCR beta chains, 9 million to 14 million of which were shared by at least two donors. To remove PCR and sequencing errors, raw reads were error-corrected and collapsed into unique sequences using a nearest-neighbor algorithm that merged closely related sequences. Alignment of CDR3 sequences to IMGT reference sequences was used to assign V, D and J gene segments. Each retained sequence needed at least a six-nucleotide match to both a V gene segment and a J gene segment. Rearrangements were called productive when the CDR3 lacked stop codons and stayed in frame with V and J; all others were non-productive. CDR3 was defined according to IMGT convention as the region running from the second conserved V-encoded cysteine to the conserved J-encoded phenylalanine. The earlier analysis of about 500 of the donors excluded sequences that lacked an unambiguous match to a single V gene segment. In an earlier analysis of about 590 of the donors, a V segment was called functional when productive rearrangements were above 56.7%, and segregating when the standard deviation between donors exceeded 5%. A statistical classification framework was developed to diagnose cytomegalovirus status using the catalog of TCR beta chain sequences. A later analysis assigned V and J genes by comparing TCR nucleotide sequences with IMGT/GENE-DB human TR gene sequences. The TCRdist pipeline was used in a later analysis to assign CDR3 sequences and most-parsimonious VDJ recombination scenarios. In a later analysis, every TCR beta chain was defined by the combination of its CDR3 amino acid sequence and its V-gene family, and reads without a unique V-gene family were dropped. To address suspected cross-contamination and a sequencing artifact, a later analysis removed 450 to 700 highly shared, low-generation-probability nucleotide sequences. A later analysis calculated a clonal expansion index for each public chain from normalized within-repertoire ranks of inferred template counts. A later analysis computed generation probabilities with a VDJ recombination model fitted to out-of-frame rearrangements, and checked the results against IGoR. In a later analysis, hypergeometric tests were used to score TCR-TCR, TCR-HLA and TCR-CMV co-occurrence, with a repertoire-size bias correction applied to TCR pairs. In a later analysis, false discovery rates were estimated by permuting HLA or CMV assignments 20 times. A later analysis grouped co-occurring TCRs with DBSCAN, adding TCRdist sequence similarity when clustering within HLA-allele-positive subsets. Co-occurrence clustering excluded repertoires with fewer than 30,000 or more than 120,000 public chains, plus five with anomalous nucleotide sharing. Here the immuneACCESS table is served through TCRdb, limited to in-frame sequences with V and J called. Missing clones are a known gap in these copies; in checked studies unresolved V genes cover under half, and the rest lacks a known reason. The V and J calls and clone size were taken over from that table, and D and trimming were inferred from the DNA. The sample table holds approximately 80,000 clones, of which roughly 78% were seen once. The ten largest clones add up to around 2.3% of the sample.

The cohort comprised 670 or so healthy bone marrow donors. Cohort members were all nominally healthy when sampled, although unrecorded immune exposures were likely present. The donor was CMV seropositive and was included in the group of 270 or so seropositive cohort members. Each donor provided a peripheral blood sample, and peripheral blood mononuclear cells were used for TCR beta sequencing. Genomic DNA extraction from the blood cell samples was performed with the Qiagen DNeasy Blood Extraction Kit. Comment on this clone: Its binding antigen is unknown. No much larger clone exists at a distance of one base, and base qualities are not known.

In the germline V gene, CDR1 corresponds to SGHRS and CDR2 to YFSETQ. V loses 4 bases at its end and J loses 4 bases; junction bases beyond the gene matches: 11. Measured from the cysteine to the phenylalanine, the CDR3 is 15 residues long. Here the CDR3 DNA is all that survives: 45 bases in frame from base 1. This TCR came from a male donor in good health and CMV-seropositive. The sequence links TRBV5-1 to TRBJ2-7, with 7 central nucleotides matching TRBD1. The sample was PBMCs. The bases are TGCGCCAGCAGCCCGACAAGGACAGGAACGTACGAGCAGTACTTC. It is translated as CASSPTRTGTYEQYF.